This T cell receptor (beta chain) came from a study of glioma-infiltrating T cells after dendritic cell vaccination. Study-wide findings and caveats: Estimated pretreatment TIL content predicted outcome after dendritic cell vaccination.

PBMC sampling occurred before vaccination, two weeks after the third dose, and at progression. The CDR3 runs to 16 residues. V dropped 5 bases and J dropped 5 bases, with 22 bases sitting between them. Per germline, CDR1 SGHTA and CDR2 FQGNSA. Primers: 60 V beta forward and 13 J beta reverse. Clones were sequenced by immunoSEQ multiplex PCR, and TCRdb holds only the in-frame ones, with some missing. The sample has roughly 100,000 clones, roughly 79% seen once; the top ten hold about 12%. A note on this clone: As yet, its antigen is unknown.

The TCR originated in a human donor with glioblastoma. This sample comprised blood, obtained before dendritic cell vaccination. This sequence joins TRBV7-2 and TRBJ2-7; D perhaps matches TRBD2 (6 bases). This CDR3 reads CASSDPGGARVHEQYF. CDR3 sequence (DNA): TGTGCCAGCAGCGACCCCGGCGGGGCGAGGGTCCACGAGCAGTACTTC.